These 19 T cell receptor beta chains were sequenced from one sample in a study of cytomegalovirus exposure and HLA in healthy donors. Primers for the PCR totalled 60 Vbeta and 13 Jbeta. The method was immunoSEQ multiplex PCR; TCRdb's version includes in-frame clones alone and lacks a portion of them. This table lists about 58,000 clones. Source material: PBMCs. These receptor sequences come from a young woman in good health and CMV-seronegative.

The chain employs TRBV19 and TRBJ1-5, with D possibly being TRBD1 (6 bases). This CDR3 contains 10 residues. Germline lookup yields CDR1 LNHDA and CDR2 SQIVND (reference sequence). V was clipped by 9 bases and J by 6 bases, with 6 bases between them. This CDR3 is CARQGQPQHF. The CDR3 coding sequence is TGTGCCAGACAGGGTCAGCCCCAGCATTTT.

This rearrangement joins TRBV6-5 to TRBJ2-7, with 8 bases identical to TRBD1. J gave up 2 bases and V 7 bases, and 10 bases lay outside the gene matches. The CDR3 spans 15 residues. Germline-derived CDR1 and CDR2 are MNHEY and SVGAGI. DNA for the CDR3: TGTGCCAGCAAGTTGTACAGGGGGTTTACCTACGAGCAGTACTTC. It specifies CASKLYRGFTYEQYF.

The chain links TRBV7-3 to TRBJ2-1, with TRBD2 identical over 11 bases. Germline V gives CDR1 SGHTA, CDR2 FQGTGA. This CDR3 is built from 13 residues. V lost 5 bases, J lost 9 bases, and 3 bases stayed unmatched. The CDR3 sequence is CASSAGLAGEQFF. CDR3 bases: TGTGCCAGCAGCGCCGGACTAGCGGGTGAGCAGTTCTTC.

This CDR3 is CASSESGLDTQYF. Here the CDR3 DNA reads TGTGCCAGCAGTGAGAGCGGACTAGATACGCAGTATTTT. The V and J genes are TRBV2 and TRBJ2-3, with D maybe TRBD2 (5 bases). This CDR3 contains 13 residues. The V gene's germline CDR1 is SNHLY and CDR2 FYNNEI. V was clipped by 3 bases and J by 5 bases, with 9 bases between them.

This sequence joins TRBV18 and TRBJ1-2, with TRBD1 as a possible D gene (6 bases). The CDR3 runs to 15 residues. CDR1 is KGHSH, CDR2 LQKENI, per germline. The germline V and J ends were trimmed by 3 bases and 5 bases, with 16 bases remaining between them. CDR3 nucleotide sequence: TGTGCCAGCTCACCTAATCAGGGGTTCCTTTATGGCTACACCTTC. Encoded protein: CASSPNQGFLYGYTF.

The chain has TRBV6-1 and TRBJ1-1, with D possibly matching TRBD1 (5 bases). Germline values: CDR1 MNHNS, CDR2 SASEGT. V dropped 3 bases and J dropped 2 bases, with 19 bases sitting between them. CDR3 size: 17 residues. CDR3: CASSDARARGFNTEAFF. The CDR3 DNA reads as TGTGCCAGCAGTGACGCTCGGGCTCGGGGGTTCAACACTGAAGCTTTCTTT.

This rearrangement joins TRBV5-1 to TRBJ1-2; TRBD1 might be the D (6 bases). CDR1 and CDR2 (germline): SGHRS, YFSETQ. Trimming removed 4 bases from V and 4 bases from J, with 11 bases in between. The CDR3 totals 13 residues. CDR3 DNA: TGCGCCAGCAGCACGACAGGATCCTATGGCTACACCTTC. This encodes CASSTTGSYGYTF.

The rearrangement joins TRBV5-1 to TRBJ2-2; D perhaps matches TRBD1 (6 bases). CDR1 SGHRS and CDR2 YFSETQ come from the germline V gene. This CDR3 region has 12 residues. V lost 5 bases to trimming and J lost 8 bases, with 10 bases between them. The CDR3 coding sequence is TGCGCCAGCAGTCCCGGACAGGGGGAGCTGTTTTTT. Amino acid sequence: CASSPGQGELFF.

The chain carries TRBV9 and TRBJ2-3; the D gene is possibly TRBD2 (5 bases). Trimming removed 0 bases from V and 6 bases from J, with 11 bases in between. Germline lookup yields CDR1 SGDLS and CDR2 YYNGEE. This CDR3 is 14 amino acids long. The CDR3 DNA reads as TGTGCCAGCAGCGTAGGCGGGCCCCCCGATACGCAGTATTTT. Translated, it gives CASSVGGPPDTQYF.

The rearrangement uses TRBV6-5 and TRBJ1-6; TRBD1 aligns across 7 bases. The V and J ends lost 10 bases and 9 bases, in that order; junction bases with no gene match: 9. There are 13 residues in the CDR3. The germline V gene encodes CDR1 MNHEY and CDR2 SVGAGI. CDR3 sequence reads: CATRGGTGSPLHF. The CDR3 DNA is TGTGCCACCAGGGGGGGAACCGGTTCACCCCTCCACTTT.

The V call is TRBV11-3, the J call TRBJ2-7; 7 nucleotides agree with TRBD2. The CDR3 runs to 15 residues. Germline CDR1 SGHNT, CDR2 YENEEA. After removal of 1 base from V and 1 base from J, the junction contained 4 bases not matched to a gene. CDR3 nucleotides: TGTGCCAGCAGCTTAGGGACGGGGGGATCCTACGAGCAGTACTTC. Translating gives CASSLGTGGSYEQYF.

The chain couples TRBV5-1 to TRBJ1-2, with no clear D. V lost 2 bases and J lost 6, with 14 bases in between. The CDR3 extends over 14 amino acids. CDR1 and CDR2 (germline): SGHRS, YFSETQ. The DNA for the CDR3 is TGCGCCAGCAGCTTTCGGGAGGCTAGCGATGGCTACACCTTC. It codes for CASSFREASDGYTF. Full variable domain (remainder filled in from reference TRBV5-1 and TRBJ1-2): KAGVTQTPRYLIKTRGQQVTLSCSPISGHRSVSWYQQTPGQGLQFLFEYFSETQRNKGNFPGRFSGRQFSNSRSEMNVSTLELGDSALYLCASSFREASDGYTFGSGTRLTVV.

The chain carries TRBV6-5 and TRBJ1-5; 8 bases line up with TRBD1. Trimming removed 5 bases from V and 6 bases from J; junction bases left unmatched: 3. The germline V gene has CDR1 MNHEY and CDR2 SVGAGI. CDR3 size: 13 residues. Written as DNA, the CDR3 is TGTGCCAGCAGTACGGACAGGGTTCAGCCCCAGCATTTT. As protein: CASSTDRVQPQHF.

The chain has TRBV29-1 and TRBJ2-3; weak D call: TRBD2 (5 bases). Germline V gene sequence: CDR1 SQVTM, CDR2 ANQGSEA. V was pared by 4 bases and J by 2 bases, with 13 bases between. The CDR3 sequence is 14 residues long. CDR3 DNA sequence: TGCAGCGTTGTGAGGCGGGCAGCCACAGATACGCAGTATTTT. Amino acids: CSVVRRAATDTQYF.

This chain uses TRBV5-6 with TRBJ2-5; 9 bases fit TRBD1. The CDR3 contains 18 residues. The V segment lost 0 bases and the J segment 3 bases; nucleotides outside the gene matches: 12. Germline assignment: CDR1 SGHDT and CDR2 YYEEEE. Written as DNA, the CDR3 is TGTGCCAGCAGCTTGGAAATTTGGTCGGGACAGGGAAAAGAGACCCAGTACTTC. This translates into CASSLEIWSGQGKETQYF.

This rearrangement joins TRBV5-1 to TRBJ1-2, with unresolved D. Looked up from germline, CDR1 is SGHRS and CDR2 is YFSETQ. This CDR3 comprises 13 residues. V dropped 4 bases and J dropped 6 bases, with 13 bases sitting between them. The DNA for the CDR3 is TGCGCCAGCAGCCCCGACATCGGTAATGGCTACACCTTC. Its protein product is CASSPDIGNGYTF.

The rearrangement joins TRBV4-1 to TRBJ2-3, with 7 bases aligning to TRBD2. Germline-derived CDR1 and CDR2 are MGHRA and YSYEKL. CDR3 length equals 16 residues. V gave up 0 bases and J gave up 6 bases; unmatched junction bases: 9. The CDR3 protein is CASSQDLAGGTDTQYF. The CDR3, as DNA: TGCGCCAGCAGCCAAGATTTAGCGGGTGGGACGGATACGCAGTATTTT.

This chain connects TRBV6-5 to TRBJ1-2; no clear D gene. CDR1 and CDR2 (germline): MNHEY, SVGAGI. This CDR3 contains 13 residues. The V and J ends lost 5 bases and 7 bases respectively, with 14 bases between them. The CDR3 region is CASSERSSSGYTF. CDR3 DNA sequence: TGTGCCAGCAGTGAAAGATCCTCTAGTGGCTACACCTTC.

V is TRBV19 and J is TRBJ1-2; the D gene is possibly TRBD1 (5 bases). The CDR3 length is 12 residues. Trimming cost V 11 bases and J 4 bases, with 14 bases left between them. The germline gives CDR1 LNHDA, CDR2 SQIVND (reference sequence). CDR3 amino acids: CAPPSRGYGYTF. The CDR3 bases are TGTGCCCCTCCCTCAAGGGGCTATGGCTACACCTTC.